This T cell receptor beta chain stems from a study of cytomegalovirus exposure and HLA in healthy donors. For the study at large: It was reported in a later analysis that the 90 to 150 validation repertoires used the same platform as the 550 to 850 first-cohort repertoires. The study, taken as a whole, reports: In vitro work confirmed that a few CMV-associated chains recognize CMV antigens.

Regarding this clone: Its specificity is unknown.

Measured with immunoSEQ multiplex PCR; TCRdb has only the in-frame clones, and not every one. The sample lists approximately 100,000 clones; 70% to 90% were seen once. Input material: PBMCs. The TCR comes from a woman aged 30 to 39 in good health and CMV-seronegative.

In DNA form, the CDR3 reads TGTGCCAGCAGCTTAACGGCAGGGCCTAACAATGAGCAGTTCTTC. It yields the protein CASSLTAGPNNEQFF. This chain connects TRBV7-3 to TRBJ2-1; possible D gene TRBD1, 5 bases. V gave up 0 bases and J gave up 5 bases, with 11 bases separating them. The CDR3 sequence is 15 residues long. Per the germline V gene, CDR1 is SGHTA and CDR2 is FQGTGA.